The text below deals with one T cell receptor beta chain. Its antigen is as yet unknown. This specimen belongs to a study of T cell responses to AZD1222 COVID-19 vaccine. Findings of the study overall: All repertoire sampling was performed exclusively after the peak T cell response.

Some clones are missing from TCRdb's copy, which holds only in-frame ones; the method was immunoSEQ multiplex PCR. The data contain around 120,000 clones, over 80% of them singletons. The TCR originated in an adult who received the AZD1222 COVID-19 vaccine. The sequenced sample was peripheral blood, obtained 28 days after the second AZD1222 dose.

The CDR3, as DNA: TGTGCCAGCAGTATCCGACATAGCAATCAGCCCCAGCATTTT. This translates into CASSIRHSNQPQHF. The chain combines TRBV27 with TRBJ1-5; D gene ambiguous. V lost 5 bases, J lost 0 bases, and 8 bases lay in between. Germline V CDR1 and CDR2: MNHEY, SMNVEV (reference sequence). This CDR3 is built from 14 residues.